The 25 T cell receptor beta chains listed next were all sequenced from one sample in a study of T cell responses to AZD1222 COVID-19 vaccine. Measured with immunoSEQ multiplex PCR; TCRdb has only the in-frame clones, and not every one. This table holds 55,000 to 75,000 clones, about four fifths found once. This specimen was peripheral blood, taken on day 0 of AZD1222 vaccination. The receptors stem from an adult in good health.

The rearrangement links TRBV7-9 to TRBJ2-3, with 14 bases lining up with TRBD2. The junction had 7 bases not matched to a gene; V was cut back by 5 bases and J by 3 bases. The CDR3 loop spans 17 amino acids. In germline, CDR1 is SEHNR, CDR2 FQNEAQ (reference sequence). The CDR3 DNA reads as TGTGCCAGCAGCCCATCGACTAGCGGGGGGGCGACAGATACGCAGTATTTT. Translating it yields CASSPSTSGGATDTQYF.

In this sample, this clone turned up a few times. The chain recombines TRBV5-1 with TRBJ2-5; D may be TRBD2 (5 bases). Trimming left V 0 bases short and J 5 bases short, with 14 bases between. CDR3 length: 15 residues. Germline V lookup: CDR1 SGHRS, CDR2 YFSETQ. The CDR3: CASSLVGGVGETQYF. The DNA of the CDR3 is TGCGCCAGCAGCTTGGTTGGAGGAGTCGGGGAGACCCAGTACTTC.

The chain uses TRBV10-3 and TRBJ2-1; 8 positions match TRBD1. The junction had 7 bases not matched to a gene; V was cut back by 5 bases and J by 4 bases. Germline CDR1 reads ENHRY; CDR2 reads SYGVKD. The length of the CDR3 is 15 residues. The DNA for the CDR3 is TGTGCCATCAGTCTACAGGGGGAGGCTTACAATGAGCAGTTCTTC. The encoded protein is CAISLQGEAYNEQFF.

The V and J genes are TRBV7-2 and TRBJ1-5, with 7 bases aligning to TRBD1. Trimming removed 5 bases from V and 3 bases from J; junction bases left unmatched: 4. The CDR3 is made up of 14 amino acids. The V gene's germline CDR1 is SGHTA and CDR2 FQGNSA. The CDR3 DNA follows: TGTGCCAGCAGCCAAGACAGGGCCAATCAGCCCCAGCATTTT. Amino acids: CASSQDRANQPQHF.

The rearrangement uses TRBV5-1 and TRBJ2-3; 8 nucleotides line up with TRBD2. The CDR3 extends over 14 amino acids. From germline, CDR1 is SGHRS and CDR2 YFSETQ. V lost 3 bases and J lost 3; bases outside the gene matches: 3. CDR3 sequence: CASSSGGPTDTQYF. In DNA form, the CDR3 reads TGCGCCAGCAGCTCGGGGGGGCCTACAGATACGCAGTATTTT.

The V and J genes are TRBV19 and TRBJ1-1; the D is unclear. CDR1 is LNHDA, CDR2 SQIVND, per germline (reference sequence). This CDR3 has 12 residues. V shed 3 bases and J shed 4 bases, with 6 bases lying between them. In DNA, the CDR3 is TGTGCCAGTAGTATGGGGTCCACTGAAGCTTTCTTT. The encoded protein is CASSMGSTEAFF. Drawing the rest from reference TRBV19 and TRBJ1-1, the complete variable domain is DGGITQSPKYLFRKEGQNVTLSCEQNLNHDAMYWYRQDPGQGLRLIYYSQIVNDFQKGDIAEGYSVSREKKESFPLTVTSAQKNPTAFYLCASSMGSTEAFFGQGTRLTVV.

The CDR3 loop is CASSRGYEQYF. The CDR3 region has the DNA TGTGCCAGCAGCCGAGGATACGAGCAGTACTTC. The chain uses TRBV3-1 (or the pseudogene TRBV3-2) and TRBJ2-7, with D uncertain. The CDR3 is 11 residues long. The germline V gene encodes CDR1 LGHDT and CDR2 YNNKEL (reference sequence). The V end lost 4 bases, the J end lost 4 bases, and 5 bases lay between the germline ends.

The chain combines TRBV3-1 (or the pseudogene TRBV3-2) with TRBJ1-4; 9 bases line up with TRBD1. CDR3 size: 15 residues. V gave up 3 bases and J gave up 4 bases; unmatched junction bases: 3. CDR1 is LGHDT, CDR2 YNNKEL, per germline (reference sequence). The CDR3 protein is CASSHGDRVNEKLFF. The CDR3, as DNA: TGTGCCAGCAGCCATGGGGACAGGGTTAATGAAAAACTGTTTTTT.

This clone was detected only once. The V call is TRBV18, the J call TRBJ1-5; D possibly corresponds to TRBD1 (6 bases). CDR1 KGHSH and CDR2 LQKENI come from the germline V gene. Trimming took off 3 bases at V and 1 base at J, with 16 bases between the two ends. The CDR3 is 17 residues long. The CDR3 here is CASSPYTRGASNQPQHF. The DNA of the CDR3 is TGTGCCAGCTCACCCTATACTAGGGGGGCGAGCAATCAGCCCCAGCATTTT.

The chain couples TRBV5-1 to TRBJ2-7, with TRBD1 matching over 10 bases. V lost 4 bases and J lost 4; bases outside the gene matches: 17. The CDR3 extends over 18 amino acids. The germline gives CDR1 SGHRS, CDR2 YFSETQ. The CDR3 DNA reads as TGCGCCAGCAGCAGAATGACGGGGGGACAGGGGTCTCGTTACGAGCAGTACTTC. Residues: CASSRMTGGQGSRYEQYF.

This clone was seen just once. The chain carries TRBV2 and TRBJ1-4; D remains ambiguous. CDR3 length: 13 amino acids. CDR1 is SNHLY and CDR2 is FYNNEI in the germline V gene. The V gene lost 5 bases and the J gene lost 7 bases, with 11 bases spanning the gap. The CDR3 sequence: CASSLGFTEKLFF. DNA for the CDR3: TGTGCCAGCAGTTTGGGTTTCACTGAAAAACTGTTTTTT.

V and J are TRBV11-1 and TRBJ1-6; the match to TRBD1 covers 7 bases. The CDR3 runs 14 residues. CDR1 SGHAT and CDR2 FQDESV come from the germline V gene (reference sequence). J gave up 7 bases and V 1 base, and 1 base lay outside the gene matches. DNA of the CDR3: TGTGCCAGCAGCTTAGTGACAGGGAATTCACCCCTCCACTTT. This sequence encodes CASSLVTGNSPLHF.

The V gene is TRBV27, the J gene TRBJ1-2, with a possible D match to TRBD1 (6 bases). The CDR3 is 13 residues long. V was trimmed by 3 bases and J by 6 bases, leaving 11 bases between them. CDR1 and CDR2 from the germline V gene are MNHEY and SMNVEV (reference sequence). The CDR3 spells CASSLGRGHGYTF. The CDR3 DNA sequence: TGTGCCAGCAGTTTGGGCAGGGGCCATGGCTACACCTTC.

The table lists this clone with a few counts. The V call is TRBV19, the J call TRBJ1-5, with D maybe TRBD1 (5 bases). The CDR3 totals 15 residues. Trimming pared 6 bases from V and 2 bases from J, leaving 14 bases between. Germline V gene sequence: CDR1 LNHDA, CDR2 SQIVND (reference sequence). The CDR3 bases are TGTGCCAGTAGCTCCTCACGCAGGGGCAATCAGCCCCAGCATTTT. Its translation is CASSSSRRGNQPQHF.

This sequence joins TRBV21-1 and TRBJ2-2; the table assigns TRBD2, which was not confirmed against the DNA. TRBV21-1 is a pseudogene locus. CDR3 size: 17 residues. The CDR3 region has the DNA TGTGCCAGCAGCAAACGTAGGTCAGCGGGGAGCACCGGGGAGCTGTTTTTT. Amino acids: CASSKRRSAGSTGELFF.

The chain is built from TRBV7-2 and TRBJ1-1; D might be TRBD1 (5 bases). V gave up 5 bases and J gave up 7 bases, with 14 bases separating them. This CDR3 has 13 amino acids. CDR1 SGHTA and CDR2 FQGNSA come from the germline V gene. The CDR3 reads CASSPESGHEAFF. CDR3 nucleotide sequence: TGTGCCAGCAGCCCGGAATCAGGGCATGAAGCTTTCTTT.

The chain recombines TRBV24-1 with TRBJ1-2, with D tentatively TRBD1 (6 bases). CDR1 is KGHDR, CDR2 SFDVKD, per germline. V was clipped by 4 bases and J by 5 bases, with 16 bases between them. The CDR3 runs to 15 residues. CDR3 sequence (DNA): TGTGCCACCAGTGAAAAAAGGACAGTAGCTTATGGCTACACCTTC. Translating it yields CATSEKRTVAYGYTF.

The genes are TRBV28 and TRBJ1-3; D perhaps matches TRBD1 (6 bases). The CDR3 extends over 14 amino acids. CDR1 is MDHEN, CDR2 SYDVKM, per germline. V lost 8 bases, J lost 0 bases, and 11 bases lay in between. The CDR3 region has the DNA TGTGCCAGCCGGAAGGGGGGCTCTGGAAACACCATATATTTT. Protein sequence: CASRKGGSGNTIYF.

The rearrangement joins TRBV7-9 to TRBJ2-1, with 7 bases fitting TRBD1. Trimming at V came to 10 bases and at J to 8 bases, leaving 20 bases not matched to a gene. CDR3 size: 16 residues. The germline V gene has CDR1 SEHNR and CDR2 FQNEAQ (reference sequence). DNA of the CDR3: TGTGCCATTAGGGGGCGATGGGCAGGGGCAAACTATGAGCAGTTCTTC. This sequence encodes CAIRGRWAGANYEQFF. Full variable domain (remainder filled in from reference TRBV7-9 and TRBJ2-1): DTGVSQNPRHKITKRGQNVTFRCDPISEHNRLYWYRQTLGQGPEFLTYFQNEAQLEKSRLLSDRFSAERPKGSFSTLEIQRTEQGDSAMYLCAIRGRWAGANYEQFFGPGTRLTVL.

This clone has only one observation. This chain uses TRBV7-8 with TRBJ2-1; no definite D call. Trimming removed 4 bases at V and 2 bases at J, with 3 bases between. CDR3 length: 12 residues. Germline V lookup: CDR1 SGHVS, CDR2 FQNEAQ. CDR3 protein: CASSSTYNEQFF. For the CDR3, the DNA is TGTGCCAGCAGCTCTACCTACAATGAGCAGTTCTTC.

The rearrangement uses TRBV7-9 and TRBJ2-2; D uncertain. Germline-derived CDR1 and CDR2 are SEHNR and FQNEAQ (reference sequence). Trimming removed 5 bases from V and 6 bases from J, with 16 bases in between. The CDR3 extends over 15 amino acids. The CDR3 bases are TGTGCCAGCAGCCCTCTGGCGATAGGGTCCGGGGAGCTGTTTTTT. Translation gives CASSPLAIGSGELFF.

The chain has TRBV2 and TRBJ1-5; the D is unclear. The CDR3 is 13 amino acids. V was trimmed by 7 bases and J by 6 bases, leaving 13 bases between them. Germline assignment: CDR1 SNHLY and CDR2 FYNNEI. CDR3 bases: TGTGCCAGCAACGTGGGCGGGCCTCAGCCCCAGCATTTT. Its translation: CASNVGGPQPQHF.

This chain uses TRBV5-1 with TRBJ1-2; no clear D gene. CDR3 size: 14 residues. Trimming took 6 bases from V and 1 from J, leaving 13 bases between them. Germline V gene sequence: CDR1 SGHRS, CDR2 YFSETQ. CDR3 nucleotide sequence: TGCGCCAGCACCCCTAGAACAGATAACTATGGCTACACCTTC. Amino acid sequence: CASTPRTDNYGYTF.

The chain links TRBV11-2 to TRBJ2-4; TRBD1 aligns across 10 bases. The germline V gene has CDR1 SGHAT and CDR2 FQNNGV. The CDR3 contains 15 residues. After removal of 2 bases from V and 9 bases from J, the junction contained 7 bases not matched to a gene. The CDR3, as DNA: TGTGCCAGCAGCTTAACCGACAGGGGGCTTAGCATTCAGTACTTC. Its protein is CASSLTDRGLSIQYF.

This chain uses TRBV5-1 with TRBJ2-3; 7 nucleotides line up with TRBD2. The CDR3 has 13 amino acids. With 5 bases clipped from V and 0 bases from J, the junction kept 0 bases outside the gene matches. Per germline, CDR1 SGHRS and CDR2 YFSETQ. This CDR3 is CASRRGSTDTQYF. The CDR3 nucleotides are TGCGCCAGCAGGCGGGGGAGCACAGATACGCAGTATTTT.